This passage covers 15 T cell receptor beta chains from one sample sequenced in a study of blood T cell repertoires in COVID-19. The table came from immunoSEQ multiplex PCR; TCRdb's copy has only in-frame clones and leaves some out. The data contain 250,000 or so clones, around 80% of them singletons. Material: peripheral blood. The receptors come from a woman younger than 35 with acute or convalescent COVID-19.

V is TRBV28 and J is TRBJ1-6; D gene ambiguous. Trimming cost V 6 bases and J 7 bases, with 16 bases left between them. The CDR3 is 15 amino acids. CDR1 and CDR2 from the germline V gene are MDHEN and SYDVKM. CDR3 DNA sequence: TGTGCCAGCAGCAACCCGACGGGAAAAAATTCACCCCTCCACTTT. Protein: CASSNPTGKNSPLHF.

In this sample, this clone turned up once. This chain connects TRBV10-3 to TRBJ2-5, with 7 bases fitting TRBD1. V was pared by 7 bases and J by 5 bases, with 7 bases of the junction left unmatched. Germline lookup yields CDR1 ENHRY and CDR2 SYGVKD. The CDR3 loop spans 13 amino acids. DNA for the CDR3: TGTGCCATCAAAGAGGGGACAGCGGAGACCCAGTACTTC. Translation gives CAIKEGTAETQYF.

V usage is TRBV12-3 or TRBV12-4 and J usage is TRBJ1-2; the D gene is possibly TRBD1 (6 bases). Trimming shortened V by 7 bases and J by 7 bases, and 10 bases separated the two germline ends. This CDR3 has 11 residues. The CDR3 spells CASTTGFGYTF. CDR3 coding DNA: TGTGCCAGCACTACAGGGTTTGGCTACACCTTC.

This clone was counted a single time. The CDR3 loop reads CASSQGSRLLAGAGEQFF. DNA of the CDR3: TGTGCCAGCAGCCAAGGCTCTCGGTTACTAGCGGGAGCAGGTGAGCAGTTCTTC. This chain links TRBV14 with TRBJ2-1, with 11 bases lining up with TRBD2. Germline-derived CDR1 and CDR2 are SGHDN and FVKESK. This CDR3 spans 18 amino acids. Trimming cost V 1 base and J 9 bases; bases outside gene matches: 14. The full variable domain, completed using reference TRBV14 and TRBJ2-1, is EAGVTQFPSHSVIEKGQTVTLRCDPISGHDNLYWYRRVMGKEIKFLLHFVKESKQDESGMPNNRFLAERTGGTYSTLKVQPAELEDSGVYFCASSQGSRLLAGAGEQFFGPGTRLTVL.

Here the CDR3 DNA reads TGTGCCAGCTCACCCCCTAATGGCCAAGAGACCCAGTACTTC. Amino acid sequence: CASSPPNGQETQYF. The chain links TRBV18 to TRBJ2-5; no firm D call. V was clipped by 3 bases and J by 1 base, with 9 bases between them. The CDR3 totals 14 residues. Germline V gene sequence: CDR1 KGHSH, CDR2 LQKENI.

The CDR3 bases are TGTGCCAGCAACCGACAGGGGGGCGATACGCAGTATTTT. Amino acid sequence: CASNRQGGDTQYF. The chain is built from TRBV13 and TRBJ2-3, with 9 nucleotides matching TRBD1. The germline CDR1 and CDR2 sequences are PRHDT and FYEKMQ (reference sequence). This CDR3 has 13 residues. V trimming: 7 bases; J trimming: 6 bases; junction bases outside the gene matches: 5.

The chain links TRBV2 to TRBJ1-4; 7 bases are a match to TRBD1. Germline lookup yields CDR1 SNHLY and CDR2 FYNNEI. The V segment lost 7 bases and the J segment 4 bases; nucleotides outside the gene matches: 6. The CDR3 is 14 residues long. The CDR3 DNA follows: TGTGCCAGCAATAAGGGGGCCCTTAATGAAAAACTGTTTTTT. Translated: CASNKGALNEKLFF.

V and J are TRBV18 and TRBJ1-2; 8 bases agree with TRBD1. Trimming removed 3 bases from V and 2 bases from J; junction bases left unmatched: 5. Germline V gene data show CDR1 as KGHSH and CDR2 as LQKENI. There are 15 residues in the CDR3. CDR3 DNA: TGTGCCAGCTCACCGGTCGGACAGGGCAACTATGGCTACACCTTC. Its translation: CASSPVGQGNYGYTF. The full variable domain, rest sourced from reference TRBV18 and TRBJ1-2, is NAGVMQNPRHLVRRRGQEARLRCSPMKGHSHVYWYRQLPEEGLKFMVYLQKENIIDESGMPKERFSAEFPKEGPSILRIQQVVRGDSAAYFCASSPVGQGNYGYTFGSGTRLTVV.

The chain links TRBV24-1 to TRBJ1-3; D might be TRBD1 (5 bases). The CDR3 consists of 13 residues. V lost 7 bases, J lost 1 base, and 7 bases lay in between. Germline V gene lookup returns CDR1 KGHDR and CDR2 SFDVKD. The CDR3 protein is CATSQGSGNTIYF. The CDR3 bases are TGTGCCACCAGCCAGGGATCTGGAAACACCATATATTTT.

V is TRBV9 and J is TRBJ2-1; 7 bases agree with TRBD2. The germline V gene has CDR1 SGDLS and CDR2 YYNGEE. The CDR3 runs 15 residues. J gave up 5 bases and V 5 bases, and 10 bases lay outside the gene matches. As DNA, the CDR3 is TGTGCCAGCAGTCCCCCCCCTAGCGGACACAATGAGCAGTTCTTC. Encoded protein: CASSPPPSGHNEQFF.

The J gene is TRBJ2-2, the V gene TRBV12-5, with D perhaps TRBD2 (6 bases). V lost 2 bases and J 7 bases, leaving 17 bases between the germline ends. CDR3 size: 16 residues. Per germline, CDR1 LGHNT and CDR2 FRNRAP. The CDR3 reads CASGLPHHPTSGELFF. The CDR3 DNA reads TGTGCTAGTGGTTTGCCCCACCATCCGACTAGCGGGGAGCTGTTTTTT.

This clone was seen more than once but under ten times. J is TRBJ2-3 and V is TRBV19; 9 nucleotides match TRBD1. Germline V gene sequence: CDR1 LNHDA, CDR2 SQIVND (reference sequence). V shed 5 bases, J shed 6 bases, and the junction held 6 bases outside the gene matches. There are 14 residues in the CDR3. CDR3 protein: CASSDTGGRDTQYF. The CDR3 DNA reads TGTGCCAGTAGTGACACAGGGGGCCGTGATACGCAGTATTTT.

The rearrangement joins TRBV18 to TRBJ2-1; TRBD2 aligns across 10 bases. V was clipped by 2 bases and J by 8 bases; unmatched bases: 12. The germline gives CDR1 KGHSH, CDR2 LQKENI. This CDR3 is 17 amino acids long. The CDR3 here is CASSPRRAGGPGDEQFF. As DNA, the CDR3 is TGTGCCAGCTCACCAAGGCGAGCGGGAGGGCCGGGAGATGAGCAGTTCTTC.

This clone was detected a few times. The chain carries TRBV15 and TRBJ1-1; TRBD1 might be the D (6 bases). Trimming took 1 base from V and 0 from J, leaving 12 bases between them. This CDR3 is built from 16 residues. Germline V lookup: CDR1 LNHNV, CDR2 YYDKDF (reference sequence). DNA of the CDR3: TGTGCCACCAGCAGAGGGAGGGGGGGGATGAACACTGAAGCTTTCTTT. This sequence encodes CATSRGRGGMNTEAFF.

Only a few counts were recorded for this clone. This CDR3 is also generated by other DNA sequences in the sample. The gene calls are TRBV18 and TRBJ2-3; 7 positions match TRBD2. V trimming: 3 bases; J trimming: 1 base; junction bases outside the gene matches: 4. The germline gives CDR1 KGHSH, CDR2 LQKENI. The CDR3 is 15 residues long. As DNA, the CDR3 is TGTGCCAGCTCACCGGCGGGAGCGGGCACAGATACGCAGTATTTT. It specifies CASSPAGAGTDTQYF.